This record covers a single T cell receptor beta chain. Germline-derived CDR1 and CDR2 are SGDLS and YYNGEE. V was cut by 3 bases and J by 3 bases, with 13 bases left in between. This CDR3 has 16 residues. The entry originates in a study of blood T cell repertoires in COVID-19. Study-wide context: Sources were T cells, B-cell-depleted T cells, or PBMCs; the material itself was cDNA or gDNA.

Under the authors' procedure: Amplification of reference gene primers provided the estimated nucleated cell counts. The data were produced by immunoSEQ multiplex PCR, yet TCRdb's version contains in-frame clones alone and is incomplete. The V and J calls and clone size were taken over from that table, and D and trimming were inferred from the DNA. The repertoire includes 200,000 or so clones, about 91% of them detected once, and about 2.2% sits in the top ten. The receptor's source is a woman in her forties with acute COVID-19. This rearrangement joins TRBV9 to TRBJ2-6, with D possibly being TRBD1 (6 bases). Sequenced sample: PBMCs or T cells enriched from blood (not recorded which). In nucleotides, the CDR3 is TGTGCCAGCAGCGAACAGGGCCGTGGTGGGGCCAACGTCCTGACTTTC. This gives the protein CASSEQGRGGANVLTF. Drawing the rest from reference TRBV9 and TRBJ2-6, the complete variable domain is DSGVTQTPKHLITATGQRVTLRCSPRSGDLSVYWYQQSLDQGLQFLIQYYNGEERAKGNILERFSAQQFPDLHSELNLSSLELGDSALYFCASSEQGRGGANVLTFGAGSRLTVL.